These 12 T cell receptor beta chains share one sample of origin, sequenced in a study of blood T cell repertoires in COVID-19. This table comes from immunoSEQ multiplex PCR, and its TCRdb copy is limited to in-frame clones, with some not included. The sample lists approximately 250,000 clones; 75% to 85% were seen once. The specimen was peripheral blood. Receptors were obtained from a human donor in a cohort sampled during active COVID-19.

This chain uses TRBV6-6 with TRBJ2-7, with D perhaps matching TRBD2 (6 bases). The CDR3 consists of 13 residues. Germline assignment: CDR1 MNHNY and CDR2 SVGAGI (reference sequence). Trimming pared 2 bases from V and 2 bases from J, leaving 7 bases between. The CDR3 bases are TGTGCCAGCAGTTACGGCGGGACCTACGAGCAGTACTTC. It yields the protein CASSYGGTYEQYF.

V gene TRBV10-3 combines with J gene TRBJ2-1; 7 positions agree with TRBD1. The CDR3 contains 13 residues. Germline values: CDR1 ENHRY, CDR2 SYGVKD. V was pared by 9 bases and J by 8 bases, with 10 bases of the junction left unmatched. CDR3 sequence: CAITGDPLDEQFF. The CDR3 region has the DNA TGTGCCATTACAGGGGATCCTTTGGATGAGCAGTTCTTC.

The chain couples TRBV19 to TRBJ1-5; D is perhaps TRBD1 (5 bases). The V gene lost 0 bases and the J gene lost 5 bases, with 14 bases spanning the gap. The CDR3 length is 16 residues. CDR1 is LNHDA, CDR2 SQIVND, per germline (reference sequence). The CDR3 DNA reads as TGTGCCAGTAGTATAGATCTAGGCAGGGCATATCAGCCCCAGCATTTT. This gives the protein CASSIDLGRAYQPQHF.

V gene TRBV5-6 combines with J gene TRBJ2-3; possible D gene TRBD1, 5 bases. The CDR3 is 13 residues long. Germline V lookup: CDR1 SGHDT, CDR2 YYEEEE. V was shortened by 6 bases and J by 3 bases, with 11 bases between the two germline ends. CDR3 sequence: CASTKSGTDTQYF. The CDR3 DNA sequence: TGTGCCAGCACCAAGTCAGGGACAGATACGCAGTATTTT.

Only one count was recorded for this clone. The rearrangement uses TRBV2 and TRBJ2-3; 8 nucleotides align to TRBD2. Trimming cost V 3 bases and J 5 bases; bases outside gene matches: 7. The CDR3 spans 15 residues. Germline assignment: CDR1 SNHLY and CDR2 FYNNEI. DNA for the CDR3: TGTGCCAGCAGTGACCTCGGGGGGGCCTTAGATACGCAGTATTTT. Its translation: CASSDLGGALDTQYF. The full variable domain, in which reference TRBV2 and TRBJ2-3 provide the parts outside the CDR3, is EPEVTQTPSHQVTQMGQEVILRCVPISNHLYFYWYRQILGQKVEFLVSFYNNEISEKSEIFDDQFSVERPDGSNFTLKIRSTKLEDSAMYFCASSDLGGALDTQYFGPGTRLTVL.

This chain links TRBV7-9 with TRBJ2-2; weak D call: TRBD1 (6 bases). Germline V CDR1 and CDR2: SEHNR, FQNEAQ (reference sequence). This CDR3 is built from 15 residues. Trimming left V 4 bases short and J 0 bases short, with 9 bases between. CDR3 amino acids: CASSSRTANTGELFF. CDR3 nucleotide sequence: TGTGCCAGCAGCTCTCGGACAGCGAACACCGGGGAGCTGTTTTTT.

The chain couples TRBV6-6 to TRBJ1-1; D remains ambiguous. In germline, CDR1 is MNHNY, CDR2 SVGAGI (reference sequence). CDR3 length: 10 amino acids. Trimming cost V 7 bases and J 5 bases, with 5 bases left between them. The CDR3 sequence: CASNRTEAFF. DNA for the CDR3: TGTGCCAGCAATAGAACTGAAGCTTTCTTT.

The chain combines TRBV21-1 with TRBJ2-7; the listed D gene, TRBD2, was not tested against the DNA. TRBV21-1 is termed a pseudogene. The CDR3 has 16 amino acids. This CDR3 reads CASSKAERENTYEQYF. In DNA, the CDR3 is TGTGCCAGCAGCAAAGCGGAGCGGGAGAACACCTACGAGCAGTACTTC.

The rearrangement links TRBV7-8 to TRBJ1-5; 10 bases match TRBD1. The germline gives CDR1 SGHVS, CDR2 FQNEAQ. This CDR3 has 15 amino acids. The V segment lost 5 bases and the J segment 7 bases; nucleotides outside the gene matches: 8. The CDR3 region is CASSPRRTGGQPQHF. The CDR3 DNA follows: TGTGCCAGCAGCCCAAGGAGGACAGGGGGGCAGCCCCAGCATTTT. The entire variable domain, with the rest obtained from reference TRBV7-8 and TRBJ1-5, is as follows: GAGVSQSPRYKVAKRGQDVALRCDPISGHVSLFWYQQALGQGPEFLTYFQNEAQLDKSGLPSDRFFAERPEGSVSTLKIQRTQQEDSAVYLCASSPRRTGGQPQHFGDGTRLSIL.

The table lists this clone with a count of one. The V call is TRBV11-2, the J call TRBJ2-3, with 9 bases aligning to TRBD1. The junction had 10 bases not matched to a gene; V was cut back by 5 bases and J by 7 bases. The CDR3 is made up of 15 amino acids. Germline V lookup: CDR1 SGHAT, CDR2 FQNNGV. The CDR3 region is CASSKTGQGMNTQYF. The CDR3 DNA is TGTGCCAGCAGCAAGACGGGACAGGGTATGAATACGCAGTATTTT.

This chain connects TRBV30 to TRBJ1-5; TRBD1 is a possible D gene (5 bases). This CDR3 has 15 residues. Deletions cut 1 base from V and 0 bases from J, with 10 bases between. The germline V gene encodes CDR1 GTSNPN and CDR2 SVGIG (reference sequence). In nucleotides, the CDR3 is TGTGCCTGGAGTGAAGGGGTCAATAGCAATCAGCCCCAGCATTTT. As protein: CAWSEGVNSNQPQHF.

The chain joins TRBV25-1 to TRBJ1-1; weak D call: TRBD1 (5 bases). Germline V gene sequence: CDR1 MGHDK, CDR2 SYGVNS. Trimming pared 4 bases from V and 0 bases from J, leaving 15 bases between. The CDR3 sequence is 16 residues long. CDR3 sequence: CASSGGGFGMNTEAFF. As DNA, the CDR3 is TGTGCCAGCAGTGGGGGGGGGTTTGGCATGAACACTGAAGCTTTCTTT. Filled out from reference TRBV25-1 and TRBJ1-1, the complete variable domain reads EADIYQTPRYLVIGTGKKITLECSQTMGHDKMYWYQQDPGMELHLIHYSYGVNSTEKGDLSSESTVSRIRTEHFPLTLESARPSHTSQYLCASSGGGFGMNTEAFFGQGTRLTVV.